The 19 T cell receptor beta chains listed next were all sequenced from one sample in a study of beta chain features in type 1 diabetes. Broader study findings: Shorter TCRB CDR3s, moderately but significantly so, were found in Type 1 diabetes patients in all four CD4+ subsets.

The antigens of these receptors remain unknown. The investigators reverse transcribed all of the isolated RNA, so they sequenced expressed TCRB transcripts. Sequencing was performed with immunoSEQ multiplex PCR; in TCRdb, only in-frame clones are kept and a portion is missing. The table includes over 650,000 clones, about 14% detected once. The sample taken for sequencing was naive CD4+ T cells from blood. These receptors all stem from a young man with type 1 diabetes.

The rearrangement uses TRBV15 and TRBJ2-7; the D gene could be TRBD1 or TRBD2 (5 bases each). Germline V lookup: CDR1 LNHNV, CDR2 YYDKDF (reference sequence). The CDR3 spans 15 residues. Deletions cut 3 bases from V and 6 bases from J, with 18 bases between. CDR3 in amino acids: CATSSIYGTLGEQYF. The CDR3, as DNA: TGTGCCACCAGCAGCATTTATGGGACCTTAGGCGAGCAGTACTTC. Full variable domain (rest looked up from reference TRBV15 and TRBJ2-7): DAMVIQNPRYQVTQFGKPVTLSCSQTLNHNVMYWYQQKSSQAPKLLFHYYDKDFNNEADTPDNFQSRRPNTSFCFLDIRSPGLGDTAMYLCATSSIYGTLGEQYFGPGTRLTVT.

The chain carries TRBV7-2 and TRBJ1-2; D not certain. This CDR3 has 15 amino acids. V lost 5 bases, J lost 5 bases, and 18 bases lay in between. Per the germline V gene, CDR1 is SGHTA and CDR2 is FQGNSA. CDR3 sequence reads: CASSQEINRVYGYTF. The CDR3 DNA reads TGTGCCAGCAGCCAGGAGATAAATCGCGTGTATGGCTACACCTTC.

The chain uses TRBV30 and TRBJ1-3; the match to TRBD1 covers 7 bases. The germline V gene has CDR1 GTSNPN and CDR2 SVGIG (reference sequence). V dropped 7 bases and J dropped 2; count of bases not matched to a gene: 8. The CDR3 runs to 14 residues. CDR3 sequence: CASRATGAGNTIYF. The CDR3 region has the DNA TGTGCCTCGCGCGCAACAGGGGCTGGAAACACCATATATTTT.

Turning to this clone: Other DNA sequences within the sample encode an identical CDR3. The chain joins TRBV7-2 to TRBJ2-5; D gene ambiguous. CDR3 length: 12 residues. Germline-derived CDR1 and CDR2 are SGHTA and FQGNSA. V was clipped by 4 bases and J by 5 bases, with 8 bases between them. The CDR3 here is CASSSNRETQYF. As DNA, the CDR3 is TGTGCCAGCAGCTCGAATAGGGAGACCCAGTACTTC.

The V gene is TRBV29-1, the J gene TRBJ2-3; 8 bases line up with TRBD1. CDR1 is SQVTM, CDR2 ANQGSEA, per germline. This CDR3 region has 14 residues. The V segment lost 6 bases and the J segment 4 bases; nucleotides outside the gene matches: 9. The CDR3 region has the DNA TGCAGCGTCACAATGGGACAGGTGGCAGATACGCAGTATTTT. This encodes CSVTMGQVADTQYF.

This clone was seen a handful of times. The J gene is TRBJ1-1, the V gene TRBV7-2; D perhaps matches TRBD1 (5 bases). Deletions cut 3 bases from V and 4 bases from J, with 21 bases between. Germline V gene data show CDR1 as SGHTA and CDR2 as FQGNSA. The CDR3 runs to 17 residues. The CDR3 reads CASSLVLIREGSTEAFF. The CDR3 coding sequence is TGTGCCAGCAGCTTGGTTCTTATCAGGGAAGGGAGCACTGAAGCTTTCTTT.

This sequence joins TRBV5-1 and TRBJ2-1, with D uncertain. Germline assignment: CDR1 SGHRS and CDR2 YFSETQ. CDR3 length: 14 amino acids. V lost 0 bases to trimming and J lost 5 bases, with 9 bases between them. CDR3 sequence: CASSLVRQDNEQFF. CDR3 nucleotide sequence: TGCGCCAGCAGCTTGGTACGACAAGACAATGAGCAGTTCTTC.

As regards this clone: Other DNA sequences in the sample encode the same CDR3. The CDR3 sequence: CASSPYSNQPQHF. The CDR3 DNA is TGTGCCAGCTCACCATATAGCAATCAGCCCCAGCATTTT. This chain links TRBV18 with TRBJ1-5; D remains unclear. Trimming shortened V by 2 bases and J by 0 bases, and 2 bases separated the two germline ends. CDR1 KGHSH and CDR2 LQKENI come from the germline V gene. The CDR3 consists of 13 residues.

This chain connects TRBV7-2 to TRBJ2-4; TRBD2 might be the D (6 bases). The germline V and J ends were trimmed by 1 base and 13 bases, with 8 bases remaining between them. The length of the CDR3 is 11 residues. CDR1 SGHTA and CDR2 FQGNSA come from the germline V gene. The CDR3 region is CASSLVGRQYF. The CDR3 DNA reads as TGTGCCAGCAGCTTAGTCGGGAGACAGTACTTC. Full variable domain (missing parts from reference TRBV7-2 and TRBJ2-4): GAGVSQSPSNKVTEKGKDVELRCDPISGHTALYWYRQSLGQGLEFLIYFQGNSAPDKSGLPSDRFSAERTGGSVSTLTIQRTQQEDSAVYLCASSLVGRQYFGAGTRLSVL.

The sample holds a few counts of this clone. The gene calls are TRBV5-5 and TRBJ2-7; 11 bases map to TRBD2. V trimming: 4 bases; J trimming: 4 bases; junction bases outside the gene matches: 10. The length of the CDR3 is 16 residues. Germline CDR1 is SGHKS and CDR2 is YYEKEE (reference sequence). The CDR3 sequence is CASSATSGTSHYEQYF. The CDR3, as DNA: TGTGCCAGCAGCGCGACTAGCGGGACTAGCCATTACGAGCAGTACTTC.

The chain carries TRBV6-6 and TRBJ1-2; D is perhaps TRBD1 (6 bases). V lost 7 bases and J 8 bases, leaving 20 bases between the germline ends. The CDR3 loop spans 14 amino acids. In germline, CDR1 is MNHNY, CDR2 SVGAGI (reference sequence). The CDR3 reads CASTSRGQENGYTF. CDR3 sequence (DNA): TGTGCCAGCACCTCAAGGGGACAAGAAAACGGCTACACCTTC.

V gene TRBV30 combines with J gene TRBJ1-5, with 9 bases aligning to TRBD1. The CDR3 has 15 amino acids. The germline V gene has CDR1 GTSNPN and CDR2 SVGIG (reference sequence). After removal of 2 bases from V and 8 bases from J, the junction contained 10 bases not matched to a gene. The CDR3 spells CAWSHSDRGIKPQHF. CDR3 nucleotide sequence: TGTGCCTGGAGTCACTCCGACAGGGGGATTAAGCCCCAGCATTTT.

V usage is TRBV25-1 and J usage is TRBJ2-1; D uncertain. Germline V gene lookup returns CDR1 MGHDK and CDR2 SYGVNS. V lost 7 bases and J 4 bases, leaving 5 bases between the germline ends. This CDR3 comprises 11 residues. For the CDR3, the DNA is TGTGCCAGCAAGGCTTACAATGAGCAGTTCTTC. Translating gives CASKAYNEQFF.

This clone has more than one count but fewer than ten. This sequence joins TRBV7-2 and TRBJ1-1; TRBD1 matches at 8 bases. This CDR3 has 13 amino acids. V lost 5 bases, J lost 4 bases, and 3 bases stayed unmatched. Germline values: CDR1 SGHTA, CDR2 FQGNSA. The CDR3 DNA reads as TGTGCCAGCAGCCCCACAGGGGGCACTGAAGCTTTCTTT. Translation gives CASSPTGGTEAFF.

This clone came up a few times. V and J are TRBV15 and TRBJ2-2, with a tentative D call TRBD2 (5 bases). V was cut by 0 bases and J by 4 bases, with 6 bases left in between. This CDR3 is 14 amino acids long. Germline-derived CDR1 and CDR2 are LNHNV and YYDKDF (reference sequence). CDR3 protein: CATSRDLATGELFF. DNA for the CDR3: TGTGCCACCAGCAGAGATCTAGCCACCGGGGAGCTGTTTTTT.

The CDR3: CASPFEAGGLGPGGSYNEQFF. CDR3 in DNA: TGTGCCAGCCCTTTCGAGGCCGGGGGACTAGGACCTGGAGGATCCTACAATGAGCAGTTCTTC. The J gene is TRBJ2-1, the V gene TRBV28, with 8 bases fitting TRBD2. Looked up from germline, CDR1 is MDHEN and CDR2 is SYDVKM. Trimming at V came to 8 bases and at J to 1 base, leaving 25 bases not matched to a gene. This CDR3 region has 21 residues.

This CDR3 is CASSPPQTNTQYF. CDR3 nucleotide sequence: TGTGCCAGCAGTCCCCCCCAAACCAATACGCAGTATTTT. This chain links TRBV28 with TRBJ2-3; D is undetermined. Trimming left V 5 bases short and J 7 bases short, with 13 bases between. The CDR3 is made up of 13 amino acids. Germline loops: CDR1 MDHEN, CDR2 SYDVKM. Drawing the rest from reference TRBV28 and TRBJ2-3, the complete variable domain is DVKVTQSSRYLVKRTGEKVFLECVQDMDHENMFWYRQDPGLGLRLIYFSYDVKMKEKGDIPEGYSVSREKKERFSLILESASTNQTSMYLCASSPPQTNTQYFGPGTRLTVL.

This clone was counted a few times. The chain carries TRBV6-5 and TRBJ2-5; D is ambiguous. The germline gives CDR1 MNHEY, CDR2 SVGAGI. This CDR3 has 15 residues. V was trimmed by 7 bases and J by 4 bases, leaving 19 bases between them. The CDR3 here is CASTSPKSIRETQYF. The CDR3, as DNA: TGTGCCAGCACCTCACCGAAGAGTATAAGAGAGACCCAGTACTTC.

There are many counts of this clone. The rearrangement links TRBV4-1 to TRBJ1-4; D perhaps matches TRBD1 (5 bases). CDR1 MGHRA and CDR2 YSYEKL come from the germline V gene. V dropped 3 bases and J dropped 8 bases, with 16 bases sitting between them. This CDR3 is 15 amino acids long. Written as DNA, the CDR3 is TGCGCCAGCAGCCAGACAGAAGCTGGAACGGAAAAACTGTTTTTT. This translates into CASSQTEAGTEKLFF.